The 12 T cell receptor beta chains given below trace back to one sample, sequenced in a study of blood T cell repertoires in COVID-19. This table comes from immunoSEQ multiplex PCR, and its TCRdb copy is limited to in-frame clones, with some not included. The table lists tens of thousands of clones, roughly 92% of them singletons. Sequences were obtained from peripheral blood. Every receptor here comes from a human donor in a cohort sampled during active COVID-19.

The V gene is TRBV4-1, the J gene TRBJ2-7, with D possibly matching TRBD2 (5 bases). The CDR3 spans 16 residues. V was shortened by 0 bases and J by 1 base, with 13 bases between the two germline ends. Looked up from germline, CDR1 is MGHRA and CDR2 is YSYEKL. CDR3 residues: CASSQDRVGESYEQYF. The CDR3 nucleotides are TGCGCCAGCAGCCAAGATCGGGTGGGAGAGTCCTACGAGCAGTACTTC.

This clone was observed once. The chain is built from TRBV12-3 or TRBV12-4 and TRBJ1-2; a weak D match, TRBD1 (5 bases). Trimming took off 6 bases at V and 4 bases at J, with 9 bases between the two ends. The CDR3 runs to 12 residues. This chain's CDR3 is CASRGGLYGYTF. For the CDR3, the DNA is TGTGCCAGCAGGGGGGGACTCTATGGCTACACCTTC.

This chain links TRBV9 with TRBJ2-2; D gene uncertain. CDR1 and CDR2 (germline): SGDLS, YYNGEE. The length of the CDR3 is 13 residues. V gave up 7 bases and J gave up 5 bases, with 12 bases separating them. The CDR3: CASRISETGELFF. The CDR3 coding sequence is TGTGCCAGCCGGATCAGCGAGACCGGGGAGCTGTTTTTT.

This sequence joins TRBV27 and TRBJ1-2; 11 nucleotides agree with TRBD1. The junction had 0 bases not matched to a gene; V was cut back by 8 bases and J by 7 bases. This CDR3 has 11 amino acids. Per the germline V gene, CDR1 is MNHEY and CDR2 is SMNVEV (reference sequence). The CDR3 region has the DNA TGTGCCAGCGGACAGGGGGCTGGCTACACCTTC. Protein sequence: CASGQGAGYTF.

This sequence joins TRBV4-1 and TRBJ2-3; 7 bases map to TRBD1. Germline CDR1 and CDR2: MGHRA and YSYEKL. This CDR3 contains 15 residues. V dropped 6 bases and J dropped 0; count of bases not matched to a gene: 6. The CDR3 sequence is CASSPLTGSTDTQYF. The CDR3 nucleotides read TGCGCCAGCAGTCCACTGACAGGGAGCACAGATACGCAGTATTTT.

Only one count was recorded for this clone. This chain connects TRBV5-1 to TRBJ2-1; D perhaps matches TRBD1 (6 bases). The CDR3 sequence is 15 residues long. CDR1 is SGHRS and CDR2 is YFSETQ in the germline V gene. V lost 4 bases to trimming and J lost 0 bases, with 11 bases between them. CDR3 nucleotides: TGCGCCAGCAGCGCCTTGACAGGCTCCTACAATGAGCAGTTCTTC. It codes for CASSALTGSYNEQFF. The whole variable domain, remainder taken from reference TRBV5-1 and TRBJ2-1, is KAGVTQTPRYLIKTRGQQVTLSCSPISGHRSVSWYQQTPGQGLQFLFEYFSETQRNKGNFPGRFSGRQFSNSRSEMNVSTLELGDSALYLCASSALTGSYNEQFFGPGTRLTVL.

This rearrangement joins TRBV6-1 to TRBJ2-5; 9 bases map to TRBD2. Germline trimming cut 1 base from V and 2 bases from J; bases unmatched to any gene: 8. Looked up from germline, CDR1 is MNHNS and CDR2 is SASEGT. CDR3 length: 17 residues. DNA of the CDR3: TGTGCCAGCAGTGAAGTCTCTAGCGGGACAACGCAAGAGACCCAGTACTTC. Amino acids: CASSEVSSGTTQETQYF.

The chain joins TRBV5-1 to TRBJ2-5; D perhaps matches TRBD2 (5 bases). V was cut by 0 bases and J by 5 bases, with 11 bases left in between. Germline assignment: CDR1 SGHRS and CDR2 YFSETQ. This CDR3 has 14 amino acids. The CDR3 sequence is CASSLGTVWETQYF. The DNA of the CDR3 is TGCGCCAGCAGCTTGGGGACTGTATGGGAGACCCAGTACTTC.

V is TRBV9 and J is TRBJ1-1, with D perhaps TRBD1 (6 bases). The CDR3 has 15 residues. Germline CDR1 and CDR2: SGDLS and YYNGEE. The germline V and J ends were trimmed by 1 base and 5 bases, with 15 bases remaining between them. The CDR3 sequence: CASSVSHSGVTEAFF. As DNA, the CDR3 is TGTGCCAGCAGCGTATCCCATTCAGGGGTGACTGAAGCTTTCTTT.

This clone is a singleton in its sample. The same CDR3 arises from other DNA sequences in this sample as well. V and J are TRBV27 and TRBJ2-7, with TRBD2 as a possible D gene (6 bases). The CDR3 is made up of 15 amino acids. Germline V lookup: CDR1 MNHEY, CDR2 SMNVEV (reference sequence). V was pared by 2 bases and J by 0 bases, with 11 bases between. CDR3 residues: CASSLGGRISYEQYF. The CDR3 DNA follows: TGTGCCAGCAGTTTAGGGGGGAGGATCTCCTACGAGCAGTACTTC.

This sequence joins TRBV15 and TRBJ2-6; possible D gene TRBD2, 6 bases. Trimming took off 9 bases at V and 1 base at J, with 10 bases between the two ends. Germline V lookup: CDR1 LNHNV, CDR2 YYDKDF (reference sequence). The CDR3 loop spans 14 amino acids. The CDR3 DNA reads TGTGCCACTGGGGGGATTTCTGGGGCCAACGTCCTGACTTTC. It yields the protein CATGGISGANVLTF.

The count of this clone is one. The chain employs TRBV7-9 and TRBJ2-5; D is unresolved. This CDR3 is built from 12 residues. The V and J ends lost 5 bases and 5 bases respectively, with 9 bases between them. Looked up from germline, CDR1 is SEHNR and CDR2 is FQNEAQ (reference sequence). Written as DNA, the CDR3 is TGTGCCAGCAGCCAGACGGGTGAGACCCAGTACTTC. This sequence encodes CASSQTGETQYF.